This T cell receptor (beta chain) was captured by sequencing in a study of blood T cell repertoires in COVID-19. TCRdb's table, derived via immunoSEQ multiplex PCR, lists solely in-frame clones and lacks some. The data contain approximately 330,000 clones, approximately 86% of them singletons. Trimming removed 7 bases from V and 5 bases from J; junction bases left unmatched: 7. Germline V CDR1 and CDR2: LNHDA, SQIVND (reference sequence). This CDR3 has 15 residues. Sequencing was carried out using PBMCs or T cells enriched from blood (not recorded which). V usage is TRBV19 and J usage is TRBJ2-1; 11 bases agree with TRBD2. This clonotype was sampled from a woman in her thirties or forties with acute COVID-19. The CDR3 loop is CASKLAGVGNNEQFF. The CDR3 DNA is TGTGCCAGTAAACTAGCGGGAGTCGGGAACAATGAGCAGTTCTTC.